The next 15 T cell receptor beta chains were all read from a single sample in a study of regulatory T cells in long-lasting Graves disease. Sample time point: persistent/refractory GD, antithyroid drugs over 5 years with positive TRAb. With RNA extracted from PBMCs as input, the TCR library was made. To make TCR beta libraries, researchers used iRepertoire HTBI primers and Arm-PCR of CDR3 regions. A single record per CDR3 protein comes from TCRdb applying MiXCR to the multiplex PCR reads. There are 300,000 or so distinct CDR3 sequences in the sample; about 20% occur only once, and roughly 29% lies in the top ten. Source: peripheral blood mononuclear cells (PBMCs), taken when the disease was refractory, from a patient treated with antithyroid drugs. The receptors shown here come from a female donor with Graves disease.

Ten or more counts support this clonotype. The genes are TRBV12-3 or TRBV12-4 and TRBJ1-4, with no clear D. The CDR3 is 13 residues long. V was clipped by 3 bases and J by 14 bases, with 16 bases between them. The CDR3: CASSFGSPAGLFF. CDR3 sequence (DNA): TGTGCCAGCAGTTTCGGCAGCCCGGCGGGCCTGTTTTTT.

DNA of the CDR3: TGTGCCAGCAGTTACTCGAGGGACAGCAGTACGCAGTATTTT. This codes for CASSYSRDSSTQYF. The rearrangement joins TRBV6-6 to TRBJ2-3; TRBD1 agrees at 7 bases. The CDR3 is made up of 14 amino acids. Germline CDR1 MNHNY, CDR2 SVGAGI (reference sequence). With 0 bases clipped from V and 8 bases from J, the junction kept 5 bases outside the gene matches.

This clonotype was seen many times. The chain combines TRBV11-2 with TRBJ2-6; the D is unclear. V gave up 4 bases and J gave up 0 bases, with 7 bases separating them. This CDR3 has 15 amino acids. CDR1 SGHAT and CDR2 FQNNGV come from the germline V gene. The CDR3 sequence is CASSSFLSGANVLTF. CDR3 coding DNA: TGTGCCAGCAGCTCATTCCTCTCTGGGGCCAACGTCCTGACTTTC.

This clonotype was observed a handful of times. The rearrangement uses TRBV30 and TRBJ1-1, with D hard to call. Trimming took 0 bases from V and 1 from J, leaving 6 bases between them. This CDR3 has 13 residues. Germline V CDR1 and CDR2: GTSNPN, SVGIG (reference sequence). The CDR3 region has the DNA TGTGCCTGGAGTGTAATGGGGAACACTGAAGCTTTCTTT. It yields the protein CAWSVMGNTEAFF.

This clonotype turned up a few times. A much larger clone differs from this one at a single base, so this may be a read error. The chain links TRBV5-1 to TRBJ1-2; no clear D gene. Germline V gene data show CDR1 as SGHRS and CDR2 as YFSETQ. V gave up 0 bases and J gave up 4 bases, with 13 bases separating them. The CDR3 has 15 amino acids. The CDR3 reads CASSLGTYLLYGYTF. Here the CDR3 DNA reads TGCGCCAGCAGCTTGGGTACCTACCTTCTCTATGGCTACACCTTC.

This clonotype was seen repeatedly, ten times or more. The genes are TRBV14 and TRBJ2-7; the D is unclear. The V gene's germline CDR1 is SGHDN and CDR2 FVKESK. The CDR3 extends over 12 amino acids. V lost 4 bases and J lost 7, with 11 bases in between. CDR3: CASSPYSAEQYF. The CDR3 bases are TGTGCCAGCAGCCCGTACAGTGCAGAGCAGTACTTC.

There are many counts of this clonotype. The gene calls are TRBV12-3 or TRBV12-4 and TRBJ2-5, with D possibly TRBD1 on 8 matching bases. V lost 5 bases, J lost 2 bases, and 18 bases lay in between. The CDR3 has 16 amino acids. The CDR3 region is CASSGRGQAIQETQYF. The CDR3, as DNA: TGTGCCAGCAGTGGGAGGGGACAGGCGATACAAGAGACCCAGTACTTC.

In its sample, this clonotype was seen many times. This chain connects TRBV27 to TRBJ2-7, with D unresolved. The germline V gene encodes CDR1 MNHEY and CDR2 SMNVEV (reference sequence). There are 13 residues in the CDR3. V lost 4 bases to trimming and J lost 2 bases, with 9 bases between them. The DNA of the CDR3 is TGTGCCAGCAGTTCAAGAGGAACCTACGAGCAGTACTTC. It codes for CASSSRGTYEQYF.

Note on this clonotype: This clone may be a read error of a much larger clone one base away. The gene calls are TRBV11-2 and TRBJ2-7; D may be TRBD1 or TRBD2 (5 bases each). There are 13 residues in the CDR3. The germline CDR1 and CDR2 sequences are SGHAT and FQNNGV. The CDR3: CASSLGDAYKQYF. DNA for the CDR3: TGTGCCAGCAGCTTAGGGGACGCCTACAAGCAGTACTTC.

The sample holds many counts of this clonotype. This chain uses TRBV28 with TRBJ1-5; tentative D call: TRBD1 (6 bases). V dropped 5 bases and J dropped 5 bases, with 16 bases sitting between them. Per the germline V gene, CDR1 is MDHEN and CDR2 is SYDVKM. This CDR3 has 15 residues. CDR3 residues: CASSPINRVDQPQHF. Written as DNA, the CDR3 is TGTGCCAGCAGTCCTATCAACAGGGTCGATCAGCCCCAGCATTTT.

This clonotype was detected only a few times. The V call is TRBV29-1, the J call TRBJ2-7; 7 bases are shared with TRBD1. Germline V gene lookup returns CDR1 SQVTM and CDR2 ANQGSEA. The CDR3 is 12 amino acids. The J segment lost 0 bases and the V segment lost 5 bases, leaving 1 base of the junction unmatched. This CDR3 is CSVWDSSYEQYF. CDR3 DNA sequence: TGCAGCGTTTGGGACAGCTCCTACGAGCAGTACTTC.

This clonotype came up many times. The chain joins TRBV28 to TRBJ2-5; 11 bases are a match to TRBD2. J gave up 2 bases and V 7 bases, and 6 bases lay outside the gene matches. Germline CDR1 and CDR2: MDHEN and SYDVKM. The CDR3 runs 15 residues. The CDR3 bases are TGTGCCAGCACCCTAGCGGGAGGTGGACAAGAGACCCAGTACTTC. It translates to CASTLAGGGQETQYF.

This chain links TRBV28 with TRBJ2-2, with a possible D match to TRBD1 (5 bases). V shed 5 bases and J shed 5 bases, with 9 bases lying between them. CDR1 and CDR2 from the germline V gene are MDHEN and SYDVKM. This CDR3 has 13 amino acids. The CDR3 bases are TGTGCCAGCAGTAACAGGTTTACCGGGGAGCTGTTTTTT. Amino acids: CASSNRFTGELFF.

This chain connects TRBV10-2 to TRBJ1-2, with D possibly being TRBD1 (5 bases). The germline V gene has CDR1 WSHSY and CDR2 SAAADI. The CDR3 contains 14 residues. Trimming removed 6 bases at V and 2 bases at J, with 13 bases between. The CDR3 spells CASSPGTPNYGYTF. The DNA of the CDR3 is TGCGCCAGCAGCCCCGGGACTCCCAACTATGGCTACACCTTC.

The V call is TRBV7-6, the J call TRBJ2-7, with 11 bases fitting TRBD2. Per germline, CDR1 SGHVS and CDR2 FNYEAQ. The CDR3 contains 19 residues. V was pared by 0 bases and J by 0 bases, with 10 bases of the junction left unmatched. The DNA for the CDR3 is TGTGCCAGCAGCTTAGCGCCCCTGACCGGACTAGCGGGCTCCTACGAGCAGTACTTC. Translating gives CASSLAPLTGLAGSYEQYF.